This T cell receptor (beta chain) was captured by sequencing in a study of blood T cell repertoires in COVID-19. Study context: Nucleic acid was either cDNA or gDNA, and it came from T cells, B-cell-depleted T cells, or PBMCs.

Per the original methods: Scientists estimated how many nucleated cells there were by amplifying reference gene primers. The method was immunoSEQ multiplex PCR; TCRdb's version includes in-frame clones alone and lacks a portion of them. V and J calls and clone size are copied from that table; D and trimming were computed from the DNA. Here the sample spans about 98,000 clones, more than 90% being singletons. With 2 bases removed from V and 2 bases from J, the gap between germline ends came to 9 bases. Germline CDR1 KGHSH, CDR2 LQKENI. The CDR3 sequence is 14 residues long. The sequencing sample was made of peripheral blood. V is TRBV18 and J is TRBJ1-1; no clear D. The receptor was derived from a man aged 18 to 29 with acute or convalescent COVID-19. CDR3 DNA sequence: TGTGCCAGCTCACCATTGAGGGTAAACACTGAAGCTTTCTTT. Protein: CASSPLRVNTEAFF.